The entry that follows covers one T cell receptor (beta chain) sequence. The sample originates from a study of OX40 agonist ivuxolimab in advanced cancers. Germline CDR1 and CDR2: SGHAT and FQNNGV. With 0 bases removed from V and 2 bases from J, the gap between germline ends came to 2 bases. This CDR3 contains 12 residues. The repertoire was sequenced with immunoSEQ multiplex PCR; TCRdb's copy has only in-frame clones and lacks some. The table shows tens of thousands of clones, with 87% occurring only once. The sample consisted of CD4+ or CD8+ T cells sorted from blood, taken in a trial of the OX40 agonist ivuxolimab. The chain employs TRBV11-2 and TRBJ2-7, with D uncertain. This clonotype originated in an adult with an advanced solid tumor such as melanoma, head and neck, liver or kidney cancer. CDR3 in amino acids: CASSLDPYEQYF. The CDR3 nucleotides read TGTGCCAGCAGCTTAGACCCCTACGAGCAGTACTTC.